The 16 T cell receptor beta chains in this list originate from one sample, sequenced in a study of vaccination and CD4 T cells after COVID-19. No antigen has been assigned to these receptors. Researchers used the Oncomine TCR Beta short-read assay to sequence DNA from cultured CD4+ T cells. TCRdb fed the PCR reads into MiXCR, producing one record per CDR3 protein. This sample yields about 2,000 distinct CDR3 sequences, of which around 20% are seen a single time; roughly 62% belongs to the top ten. The treatment was: approximately nine-day PBMC culture with coronavirus spike peptide pools or control peptides (ViraFEST assay). Unexposed donor CD4+ T cells predated the COVID-19 pandemic, collected 2011-2018. The sample taken for sequencing was CD4+ T cells from blood, cultured in vitro. The receptors derive from a human donor in good health.

V gene TRBV7-2 combines with J gene TRBJ2-7; 10 bases match TRBD2. CDR3 length: 15 residues. Germline CDR1 SGHTA, CDR2 FQGNSA. V was clipped by 3 bases and J by 6 bases; unmatched bases: 8. The CDR3 region is CASSFFSGGRGEQYF. CDR3 bases: TGTGCCAGCAGCTTTTTTAGCGGGGGGCGGGGCGAGCAGTACTTC.

The chain uses TRBV4-1 and TRBJ1-2; D unclear. Germline V gives CDR1 MGHRA, CDR2 YSYEKL. Trimming took 5 bases from V and 4 from J, leaving 20 bases between them. This CDR3 comprises 16 residues. For the CDR3, the DNA is TGCGCCAGCAGCACCGTCGGCGGGAGGAGAGCCTATGGCTACACCTTC. This encodes CASSTVGGRRAYGYTF.

By share, this clonotype ranks as medium-sized. The CDR3 region is CASSGTGNQGYTF. DNA of the CDR3: TGTGCCAGCAGCGGGACAGGGAATCAGGGCTACACCTTC. V usage is TRBV3-1 and J usage is TRBJ1-2; 9 bases map to TRBD1. The CDR3 extends over 13 amino acids. CDR1 LGHDT and CDR2 YNNKEL come from the germline V gene (reference sequence). V dropped 5 bases and J dropped 8; count of bases not matched to a gene: 6.

This clonotype is medium-sized within its sample. This chain connects TRBV19 to TRBJ1-2; D possibly corresponds to TRBD1 (6 bases). CDR1 and CDR2 (germline): LNHDA, SQIVND (reference sequence). V was trimmed by 5 bases and J by 8 bases, leaving 18 bases between them. CDR3 length: 14 amino acids. The CDR3 DNA sequence: TGTGCCAGTAGTGAACGGACAGAGGTTGACGGCTACACCTTC. It translates to CASSERTEVDGYTF.

This clonotype is deemed medium-sized (0.01 to 0.1%). The rearrangement joins TRBV30 to TRBJ2-2; D is possibly TRBD1 (5 bases). V was trimmed by 0 bases and J by 4 bases, leaving 9 bases between them. The CDR3 is made up of 14 amino acids. Germline V gene sequence: CDR1 GTSNPN, CDR2 SVGIG (reference sequence). For the CDR3, the DNA is TGTGCCTGGAGTGTACATGGGGCCACCGGGGAGCTGTTTTTT. Its protein product is CAWSVHGATGELFF.

This clonotype qualifies as medium-sized (0.01 to 0.1%). This chain uses TRBV6-1 with TRBJ2-3; possible D gene TRBD1, 6 bases. The CDR3 runs to 14 residues. Germline V gene data show CDR1 as MNHNS and CDR2 as SASEGT. V lost 6 bases to trimming and J lost 6 bases, with 16 bases between them. This chain's CDR3 is CASRKLTGYDTQYF. The CDR3 bases are TGTGCCAGCAGAAAACTTACAGGGTATGATACGCAGTATTTT.

This clonotype occurred a few times. This sequence joins TRBV7-2 and TRBJ2-7, with TRBD1 as a possible D gene (6 bases). Germline V lookup: CDR1 SGHTA, CDR2 FQGNSA. Trimming took off 2 bases at V and 11 bases at J, with 13 bases between the two ends. The CDR3 loop spans 12 amino acids. The CDR3 coding sequence is TGTGCCAGCAGCTTAAACACAGGGTCAGAGTACTTC. Encoded protein: CASSLNTGSEYF.

The genes are TRBV5-1 and TRBJ1-2; D ambiguous. Trimming left V 4 bases short and J 7 bases short, with 8 bases between. The CDR3 runs to 11 residues. CDR1 and CDR2 (germline): SGHRS, YFSETQ. As DNA, the CDR3 is TGCGCCAGCAGCAGCGGAATTGGCTACACCTTC. It specifies CASSSGIGYTF.

V and J are TRBV7-3 and TRBJ2-5; D might be TRBD1 (5 bases). This CDR3 is 15 amino acids long. Trimming cost V 4 bases and J 0 bases, with 12 bases left between them. From germline, CDR1 is SGHTA and CDR2 FQGTGA. In DNA, the CDR3 is TGTGCCAGCAGCTACGTATTCAGGGACCAAGAGACCCAGTACTTC. Its translation is CASSYVFRDQETQYF.

This clonotype is labeled medium-sized. The rearrangement joins TRBV7-9 to TRBJ2-3; 11 bases fit TRBD1. The CDR3 is 16 residues long. Germline CDR1 reads SEHNR; CDR2 reads FQNEAQ (reference sequence). After removal of 4 bases from V and 2 bases from J, the junction contained 5 bases not matched to a gene. In DNA, the CDR3 is TGTGCCAGCAGCTACGGGGACAGGGGGACCACAGATACGCAGTATTTT. The encoded protein is CASSYGDRGTTDTQYF.

This rearrangement joins TRBV7-2 to TRBJ2-7, with TRBD2 matching over 10 bases. This CDR3 spans 14 amino acids. Trimming took 5 bases from V and 2 from J; bases not matched to a gene: 3. Germline V gene data show CDR1 as SGHTA and CDR2 as FQGNSA. In DNA form, the CDR3 reads TGTGCCAGCAGCGGACTAGCGGCTCCCTACGAGCAGTACTTC. Its protein product is CASSGLAAPYEQYF.

DNA for the CDR3: TGTGCCAGCAGTCGAGACAGCCTAGCGGGAGTCGAGCAGTTCTTC. Amino acid sequence: CASSRDSLAGVEQFF. J is TRBJ2-1 and V is TRBV11-2; 10 nucleotides align to TRBD2. This CDR3 contains 15 residues. Germline V gene lookup returns CDR1 SGHAT and CDR2 FQNNGV. Trimming removed 6 bases from V and 10 bases from J; junction bases left unmatched: 12.

The J gene is TRBJ1-6, the V gene TRBV20-1, with D unclear. Per germline, CDR1 DFQATT and CDR2 SNEGSKA (reference sequence). The CDR3 contains 13 residues. Trimming left V 6 bases short and J 0 bases short, with 6 bases between. Here the CDR3 reads CSATSSYNSPLHF. The CDR3 DNA is TGCAGTGCGACAAGCTCCTATAATTCACCCCTCCACTTT.

The J gene is TRBJ1-4, the V gene TRBV28; D is uncertain. Trimming left V 3 bases short and J 13 bases short, with 9 bases between. There are 11 residues in the CDR3. Germline CDR1 MDHEN, CDR2 SYDVKM. This CDR3 reads CASSFPGRLFF. As DNA, the CDR3 is TGTGCCAGCAGTTTCCCAGGAAGACTGTTTTTT.

Only a few counts were recorded for this clonotype. This sequence joins TRBV18 and TRBJ1-6; 9 bases agree with TRBD1. V was pared by 2 bases and J by 8 bases, with 4 bases of the junction left unmatched. The CDR3 extends over 15 amino acids. Germline CDR1 reads KGHSH; CDR2 reads LQKENI. In DNA form, the CDR3 reads TGTGCCAGCTCACCAGGGACAGGGTTGGATTCACCCCTCCACTTT. It yields the protein CASSPGTGLDSPLHF. Using reference TRBV18 and TRBJ1-6 for the parts outside the CDR3, the full variable domain is NAGVMQNPRHLVRRRGQEARLRCSPMKGHSHVYWYRQLPEEGLKFMVYLQKENIIDESGMPKERFSAEFPKEGPSILRIQQVVRGDSAAYFCASSPGTGLDSPLHFGNGTRLTVT.

The genes are TRBV14 and TRBJ2-1; 9 nucleotides match TRBD2. V lost 2 bases, J lost 1 base, and 3 bases stayed unmatched. There are 16 residues in the CDR3. Germline V gene sequence: CDR1 SGHDN, CDR2 FVKESK. CDR3 bases: TGTGCCAGCAGCCAAAGACTAGCGGCTTCCTACAATGAGCAGTTCTTC. Translated: CASSQRLAASYNEQFF.